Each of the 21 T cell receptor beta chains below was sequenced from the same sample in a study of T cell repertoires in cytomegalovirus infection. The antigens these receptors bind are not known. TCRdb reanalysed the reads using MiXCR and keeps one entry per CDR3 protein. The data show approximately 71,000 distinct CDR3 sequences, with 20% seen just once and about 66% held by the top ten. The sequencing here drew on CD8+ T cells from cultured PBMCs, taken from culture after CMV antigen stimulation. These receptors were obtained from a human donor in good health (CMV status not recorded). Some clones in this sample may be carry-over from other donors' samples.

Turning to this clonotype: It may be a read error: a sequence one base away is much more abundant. In nucleotides, the CDR3 is TGTGCCAGCAGTTTCTCCCGGATAGGGGCCCCTTTCGAGCAGTACTTC. This encodes CASSFSRIGAPFEQYF. This chain links TRBV6-5 with TRBJ2-7, with D possibly matching TRBD1 (5 bases). The CDR3 runs to 16 residues. Germline V gene lookup returns CDR1 MNHEY and CDR2 SVGAGI. With 4 bases removed from V and 6 bases from J, the gap between germline ends came to 22 bases.

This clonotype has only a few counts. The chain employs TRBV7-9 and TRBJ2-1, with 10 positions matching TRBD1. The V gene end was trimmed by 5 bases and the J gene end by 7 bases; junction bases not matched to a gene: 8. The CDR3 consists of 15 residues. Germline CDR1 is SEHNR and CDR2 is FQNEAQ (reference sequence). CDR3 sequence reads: CASSIRDRGPNEQFF. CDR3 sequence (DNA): TGTGCCAGCAGCATCCGGGACAGGGGACCGAATGAGCAGTTCTTC.

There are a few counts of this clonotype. CDR3 bases: TGTGCCAGCAGGGCAGGAGCTGCTGAAGCTTTCTTT. It yields the protein CASRAGAAEAFF. The chain has TRBV7-2 and TRBJ1-1, with D hard to call. CDR3 length: 12 amino acids. V lost 6 bases and J lost 6, with 11 bases in between. The germline CDR1 and CDR2 sequences are SGHTA and FQGNSA. Filled out from reference TRBV7-2 and TRBJ1-1, the complete variable domain reads GAGVSQSPSNKVTEKGKDVELRCDPISGHTALYWYRQSLGQGLEFLIYFQGNSAPDKSGLPSDRFSAERTGGSVSTLTIQRTQQEDSAVYLCASRAGAAEAFFGQGTRLTVV.

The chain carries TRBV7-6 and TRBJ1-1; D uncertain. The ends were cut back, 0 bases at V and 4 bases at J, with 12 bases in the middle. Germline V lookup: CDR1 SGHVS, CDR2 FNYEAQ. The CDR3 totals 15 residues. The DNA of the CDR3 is TGTGCCAGCAGCTTAGCGAGGGCAAGCAGCACTGAAGCTTTCTTT. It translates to CASSLARASSTEAFF.

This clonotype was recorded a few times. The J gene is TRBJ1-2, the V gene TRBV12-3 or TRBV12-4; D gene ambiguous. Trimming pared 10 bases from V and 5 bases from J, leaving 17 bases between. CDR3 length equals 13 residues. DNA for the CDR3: TGTGCCACAAGAGAGCCCGGGCGGTATGGCTACACCTTC. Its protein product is CATREPGRYGYTF.

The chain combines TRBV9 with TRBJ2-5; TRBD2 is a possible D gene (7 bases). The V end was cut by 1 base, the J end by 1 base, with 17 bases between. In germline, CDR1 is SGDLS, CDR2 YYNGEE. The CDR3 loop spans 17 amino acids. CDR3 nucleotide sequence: TGTGCCAGCAGCGTACCCCGTGAGGGGGGGGGCCAAGAGACCCAGTACTTC. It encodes CASSVPREGGGQETQYF.

The CDR3 is CASSGFLDRGYNEQFF. The CDR3, as DNA: TGTGCCAGCAGTGGATTTTTAGACAGGGGCTACAATGAGCAGTTCTTC. V is TRBV28 and J is TRBJ2-1; 8 bases are shared with TRBD1. The length of the CDR3 is 16 residues. V lost 5 bases and J lost 3; bases outside the gene matches: 9. The germline gives CDR1 MDHEN, CDR2 SYDVKM.

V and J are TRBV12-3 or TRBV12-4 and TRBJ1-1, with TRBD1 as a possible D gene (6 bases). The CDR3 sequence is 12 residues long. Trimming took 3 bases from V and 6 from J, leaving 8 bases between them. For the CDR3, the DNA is TGTGCCAGCAGTTTCAGGGGCCCTGAAGCTTTCTTT. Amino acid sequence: CASSFRGPEAFF.

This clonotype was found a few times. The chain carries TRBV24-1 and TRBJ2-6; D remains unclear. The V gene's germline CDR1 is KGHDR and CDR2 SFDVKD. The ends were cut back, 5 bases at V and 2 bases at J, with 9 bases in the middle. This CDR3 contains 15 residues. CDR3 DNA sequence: TGTGCCACCAGTGGAGTTGGGACTGGGGCCAACGTCCTGACTTTC. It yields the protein CATSGVGTGANVLTF.

The CDR3: CASSQDWGANTGELFF. DNA of the CDR3: TGCGCCAGCAGCCAAGATTGGGGGGCGAACACCGGGGAGCTGTTTTTT. This chain joins TRBV4-3 and TRBJ2-2, with TRBD2 as a possible D gene (6 bases). CDR1 is LGHNA, CDR2 YSLEER, per germline. V was cut by 0 bases and J by 0 bases, with 8 bases left in between. The CDR3 covers 16 residues.

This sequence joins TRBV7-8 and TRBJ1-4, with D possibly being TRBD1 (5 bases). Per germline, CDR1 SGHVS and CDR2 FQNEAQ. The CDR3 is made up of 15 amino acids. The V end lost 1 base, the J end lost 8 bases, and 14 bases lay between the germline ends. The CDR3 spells CASSLVRSGREKLFF. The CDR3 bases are TGTGCCAGCAGCTTAGTTCGGTCAGGGCGGGAAAAACTGTTTTTT. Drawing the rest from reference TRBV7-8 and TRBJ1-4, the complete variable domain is GAGVSQSPRYKVAKRGQDVALRCDPISGHVSLFWYQQALGQGPEFLTYFQNEAQLDKSGLPSDRFFAERPEGSVSTLKIQRTQQEDSAVYLCASSLVRSGREKLFFGSGTQLSVL.

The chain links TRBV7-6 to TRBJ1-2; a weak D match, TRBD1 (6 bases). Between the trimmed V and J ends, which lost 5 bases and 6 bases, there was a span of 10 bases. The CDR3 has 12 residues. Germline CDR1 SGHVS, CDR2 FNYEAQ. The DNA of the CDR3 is TGTGCCAGCAGCCGGCCAGGGGATGGCTACACCTTC. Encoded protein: CASSRPGDGYTF.

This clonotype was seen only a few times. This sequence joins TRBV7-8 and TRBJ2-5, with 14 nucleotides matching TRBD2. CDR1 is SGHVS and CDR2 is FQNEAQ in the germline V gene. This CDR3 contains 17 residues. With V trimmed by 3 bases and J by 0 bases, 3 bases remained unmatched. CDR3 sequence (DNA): TGTGCCAGCAGCTTTCGGACTAGCGGGGGGAACCAAGAGACCCAGTACTTC. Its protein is CASSFRTSGGNQETQYF.

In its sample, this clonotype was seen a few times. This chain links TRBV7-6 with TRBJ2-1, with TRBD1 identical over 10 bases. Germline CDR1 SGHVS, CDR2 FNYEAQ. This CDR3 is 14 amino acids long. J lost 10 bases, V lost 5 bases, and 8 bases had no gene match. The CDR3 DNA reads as TGTGCCAGCAGCAGACAGGGGGCGTCAAGGGAGCAGTTCTTC. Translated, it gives CASSRQGASREQFF.

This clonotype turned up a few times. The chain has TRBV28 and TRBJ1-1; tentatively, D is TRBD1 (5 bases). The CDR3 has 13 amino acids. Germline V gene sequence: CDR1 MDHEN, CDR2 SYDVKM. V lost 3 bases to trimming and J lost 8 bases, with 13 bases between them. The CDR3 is CASSFYTGAEAFF. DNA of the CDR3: TGTGCCAGCAGTTTCTATACTGGGGCAGAAGCTTTCTTT.

This CDR3 reads CASSNWDRDIYGYTF. CDR3 bases: TGTGCCAGCAGCAACTGGGACAGAGATATCTATGGCTACACCTTC. The chain employs TRBV6-8 and TRBJ1-2; TRBD1 agrees at 7 bases. The CDR3 extends over 15 amino acids. The germline V gene encodes CDR1 MNHGY and CDR2 SAAAGT. V was clipped by 6 bases and J by 4 bases; unmatched bases: 11.

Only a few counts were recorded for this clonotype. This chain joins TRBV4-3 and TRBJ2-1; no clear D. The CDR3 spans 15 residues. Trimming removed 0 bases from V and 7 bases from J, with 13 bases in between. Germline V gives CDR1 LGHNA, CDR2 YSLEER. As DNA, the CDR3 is TGCGCCAGCAGCCAAGACAGGTCCCCCGGGAATGAGCAGTTCTTC. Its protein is CASSQDRSPGNEQFF.

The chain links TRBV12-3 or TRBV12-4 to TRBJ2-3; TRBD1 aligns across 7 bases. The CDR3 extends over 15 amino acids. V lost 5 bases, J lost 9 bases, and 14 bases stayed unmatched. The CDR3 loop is CASSPEGRGSVTQYF. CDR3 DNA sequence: TGTGCCAGCAGTCCCGAGGGCAGGGGGAGCGTCACGCAGTATTTT.

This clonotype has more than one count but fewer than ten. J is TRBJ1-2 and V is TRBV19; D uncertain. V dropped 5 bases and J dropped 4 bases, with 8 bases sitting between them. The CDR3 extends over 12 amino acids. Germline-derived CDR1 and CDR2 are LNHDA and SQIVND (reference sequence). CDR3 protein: CASSREFYGYTF. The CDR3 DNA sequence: TGTGCCAGTAGTCGGGAGTTCTATGGCTACACCTTC.

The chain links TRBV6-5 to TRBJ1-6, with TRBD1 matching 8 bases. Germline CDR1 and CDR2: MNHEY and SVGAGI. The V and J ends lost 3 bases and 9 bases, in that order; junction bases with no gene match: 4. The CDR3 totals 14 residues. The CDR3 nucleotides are TGTGCCAGCAGTTATGGACAGGGAAGTTCACCCCTCCACTTT. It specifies CASSYGQGSSPLHF.

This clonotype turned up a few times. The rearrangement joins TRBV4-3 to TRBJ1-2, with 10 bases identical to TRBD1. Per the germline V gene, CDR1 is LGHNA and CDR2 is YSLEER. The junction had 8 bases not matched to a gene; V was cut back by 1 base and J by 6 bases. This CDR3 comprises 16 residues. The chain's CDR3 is CASSQAGTGVFDGYTF. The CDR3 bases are TGCGCCAGCAGCCAAGCCGGGACAGGGGTGTTCGATGGCTACACCTTC.